This T cell receptor beta chain was captured in a study of T-cell reconstitution after alpha-beta-depleted transplantation in children. Unique molecular identifiers were built into the TCRbeta library. TCRdb used MiXCR to reprocess the PCR reads, holding one entry per CDR3 protein. This sample has about 980,000 distinct CDR3 sequences, with about 29% found just once. The CDR3 has 14 residues. V trimming: 2 bases; J trimming: 6 bases; junction bases outside the gene matches: 7. The germline gives CDR1 SQVTM, CDR2 ANQGSEA. This clonotype was found a few times. This specimen consisted of PBMCs, mostly from graft donor cells, obtained 360 days after TCRalphabeta/CD19-depleted stem cell transplant. The rearrangement joins TRBV29-1 to TRBJ2-1; TRBD2 agrees at 7 bases. The source of this sequence is a boy younger than two who had a stem cell transplant for SCID, so the T cells may come from the graft donor. CDR3 amino acids: CSVEIGGYGNEQFF. For the CDR3, the DNA is TGCAGCGTTGAAATCGGGGGGTATGGCAATGAGCAGTTCTTC.